The next 28 T cell receptor beta chains were all read from a single sample in a study of regulatory T cells in long-lasting Graves disease. The time point is: newly diagnosed GD, antithyroid drugs for less than 3 months. TCR sequences were obtained from RNA taken from PBMCs. To make TCR beta libraries, researchers used iRepertoire HTBI primers and Arm-PCR of CDR3 regions. TCRdb re-called the multiplex PCR reads with MiXCR, one entry per CDR3 protein. The data show about 400,000 distinct CDR3 sequences, 15% to 20% seen once. This sample also appeared in a second study, on T cells in Graves' hyperthyroidism and ophthalmopathy.

The source was peripheral blood mononuclear cells (PBMCs), collected at new diagnosis, from a patient treated with antithyroid drugs. Source of these receptors: a young woman with Graves disease.

The chain couples TRBV28 to TRBJ1-1; no firm D call. This CDR3 is 14 amino acids long. In germline, CDR1 is MDHEN, CDR2 SYDVKM. V dropped 4 bases and J dropped 1 base, with 10 bases sitting between them. The CDR3, as DNA: TGTGCCAGCAGTTCAGCGGCAGGGAACACTGAAGCTTTCTTT. Translated, it gives CASSSAAGNTEAFF.

The V call is TRBV29-1, the J call TRBJ2-7; TRBD2 matches at 7 bases. The CDR3 has 13 amino acids. V lost 3 bases and J lost 5; bases outside the gene matches: 7. Germline loops: CDR1 SQVTM, CDR2 ANQGSEA. CDR3 protein: CSVDLRGVNEQYF. CDR3 coding DNA: TGCAGCGTTGATCTTCGGGGGGTGAACGAGCAGTACTTC.

The sample holds many counts of this clonotype. The rearrangement links TRBV5-1 to TRBJ2-5; TRBD2 is a possible D gene (5 bases). This CDR3 region has 14 residues. Trimming cost V 0 bases and J 5 bases, with 11 bases left between them. Germline assignment: CDR1 SGHRS and CDR2 YFSETQ. The CDR3: CASSLGGGAETQYF. In DNA, the CDR3 is TGCGCCAGCAGCTTGGGAGGAGGAGCGGAGACCCAGTACTTC.

The V call is TRBV5-4, the J call TRBJ2-7, with D unresolved. The length of the CDR3 is 12 residues. The V end was cut by 3 bases, the J end by 3 bases, with 7 bases between. From germline, CDR1 is SGHNT and CDR2 YYREEE (reference sequence). This chain's CDR3 is CASSSKGYEQYF. CDR3 sequence (DNA): TGTGCCAGCAGCTCAAAGGGCTACGAGCAGTACTTC. The whole variable domain, filled in from reference TRBV5-4 and TRBJ2-7, reads ETGVTQSPTHLIKTRGQQVTLRCSSQSGHNTVSWYQQALGQGPQFIFQYYREEENGRGNFPPRFSGLQFPNYSSELNVNALELDDSALYLCASSSKGYEQYFGPGTRLTVT.

A remark on this clonotype: Lacking the conserved final phenylalanine or tryptophan, this CDR3 likely reflects a read error. The gene calls are TRBV2 and TRBJ1-1; D gene unclear. This CDR3 is built from 13 residues. Trimming took off 1 base at V and 1 base at J, with 4 bases between the two ends. CDR1 is SNHLY and CDR2 is FYNNEI in the germline V gene. CDR3 amino acids: CASSEGPNTEAFS. CDR3 DNA: TGTGCCAGCAGTGAAGGCCCGAACACTGAAGCTTTCTCT.

The rearrangement uses TRBV30 and TRBJ1-1, with D unresolved. V was shortened by 0 bases and J by 7 bases, with 12 bases between the two germline ends. The germline CDR1 and CDR2 sequences are GTSNPN and SVGIG (reference sequence). The CDR3 is 13 amino acids. The CDR3 coding sequence is TGTGCCTGGAGTGTCTGGGGAAATGGTGAAGCTTTCTTT. It specifies CAWSVWGNGEAFF. The complete variable domain, with remaining parts taken from reference TRBV30 and TRBJ1-1, reads SQTIHQWPATLVQPVGSPLSLECTVEGTSNPNLYWYRQAAGRGLQLLFYSVGIGQISSEVPQNLSASRPQDRQFILSSKKLLLSDSGFYLCAWSVWGNGEAFFGQGTRLTVV.

This rearrangement joins TRBV9 to TRBJ2-1; D is undetermined. V lost 0 bases to trimming and J lost 2 bases, with 3 bases between them. The V gene's germline CDR1 is SGDLS and CDR2 YYNGEE. The CDR3 runs 13 residues. The CDR3 sequence is CASSVDPYNEQFF. In nucleotides, the CDR3 is TGTGCCAGCAGCGTAGACCCCTACAATGAGCAGTTCTTC.

Remarks on this clonotype: A much larger clone sits a single nucleotide away, making a read error possible. Since no conserved phenylalanine or tryptophan closes the CDR3, a read error is the likely cause. This chain joins TRBV28 and TRBJ1-1, with 9 bases aligning to TRBD1. Germline CDR1 and CDR2: MDHEN and SYDVKM. The CDR3 covers 15 residues. The J segment lost 3 bases and the V segment lost 6 bases, leaving 8 bases of the junction unmatched. The CDR3 coding sequence is TGTGCCAGCAGCACAGGGGGCGCGGGGGACACTGAAGCTTTCCTT. Protein product: CASSTGGAGDTEAFL.

The chain links TRBV5-1 to TRBJ2-1; TRBD1 or TRBD2 may be the D gene (6 bases each). In germline, CDR1 is SGHRS, CDR2 YFSETQ. Trimming removed 3 bases from V and 5 bases from J, with 15 bases in between. This CDR3 spans 15 amino acids. CDR3 nucleotides: TGCGCCAGCAGCTCGGGGGCCAGAGGAAACAATGAGCAGTTCTTC. Residues: CASSSGARGNNEQFF.

This clonotype was counted ten times or more. The V gene is TRBV5-1, the J gene TRBJ2-1; D remains ambiguous. CDR1 and CDR2 (germline): SGHRS, YFSETQ. The germline V and J ends were trimmed by 1 base and 8 bases, with 7 bases remaining between them. The length of the CDR3 is 12 residues. The CDR3 loop reads CASSLLTDEQFF. The CDR3 coding sequence is TGCGCCAGCAGCTTGCTCACAGATGAGCAGTTCTTC.

This clonotype occurred many times. The chain combines TRBV12-3 or TRBV12-4 with TRBJ2-1; 10 bases are shared with TRBD2. There are 14 residues in the CDR3. Unmatched junction bases numbered 9, after V lost 4 bases and J lost 12 bases. The DNA of the CDR3 is TGTGCCAGCAGTTCAACTAGCGGGGTCCTTGGGCAGTTCTTC. Translated: CASSSTSGVLGQFF.

This clonotype was seen at least ten times. This sequence joins TRBV12-3 or TRBV12-4 and TRBJ1-1, with D uncertain. This CDR3 region has 12 residues. V gave up 4 bases and J gave up 5 bases, with 8 bases separating them. The CDR3 bases are TGTGCCAGCAGTTCGGGCAGTACTGAAGCTTTCTTT. It translates to CASSSGSTEAFF.

At least ten counts were recorded for this clonotype. The chain's CDR3 is CASSLRLAEPNTQYF. CDR3 in DNA: TGTGCCAGCAGCTTGAGGCTAGCGGAACCCAATACGCAGTATTTT. V usage is TRBV5-5 and J usage is TRBJ2-3, with TRBD2 matching over 7 bases. CDR3 length: 15 amino acids. V shed 1 base, J shed 7 bases, and the junction held 9 bases outside the gene matches. From germline, CDR1 is SGHKS and CDR2 YYEKEE (reference sequence).

This clonotype was seen many times. The gene calls are TRBV11-2 and TRBJ2-3; 9 bases match TRBD2. V lost 5 bases to trimming and J lost 6 bases; unmatched junction nucleotides: 15. This CDR3 is 17 amino acids long. Germline CDR1 is SGHAT and CDR2 is FQNNGV. The CDR3 reads CASSPGPGRGGQDTQYF. The CDR3 bases are TGTGCCAGCAGCCCAGGGCCCGGGCGGGGGGGCCAGGATACGCAGTATTTT.

The rearrangement links TRBV7-2 to TRBJ1-2; 7 bases line up with TRBD1. V lost 4 bases to trimming and J lost 6 bases; unmatched junction nucleotides: 5. CDR1 is SGHTA, CDR2 FQGNSA, per germline. This CDR3 contains 13 residues. The CDR3 DNA is TGTGCCAGCAGCTCAGACAGGGCAAATGGCTACACCTTC. Translated, it gives CASSSDRANGYTF.

This clonotype occurred many times. V gene TRBV7-2 combines with J gene TRBJ2-3, with 12 bases that match TRBD2. The CDR3 covers 20 residues. Germline V CDR1 and CDR2: SGHTA, FQGNSA. J gave up 2 bases and V 5 bases, and 17 bases lay outside the gene matches. The CDR3 DNA reads as TGTGCCAGCAGCACAACCTCCCGGGGACTAGCGGGCCTAGACACAGATACGCAGTATTTT. Translated: CASSTTSRGLAGLDTDTQYF.

This clonotype was seen ten or more times. The chain has TRBV11-2 and TRBJ1-2; 9 bases match TRBD1. V gave up 4 bases and J gave up 4 bases; unmatched junction bases: 10. CDR3 length: 16 amino acids. Per germline, CDR1 SGHAT and CDR2 FQNNGV. The CDR3 is CASSSPGQGVGYGYTF. CDR3 sequence (DNA): TGTGCCAGCAGCTCTCCGGGACAGGGAGTCGGCTATGGCTACACCTTC.

This clonotype was recorded a few times. The chain links TRBV9 to TRBJ1-2, with D tentatively TRBD1 (6 bases). CDR1 and CDR2 from the germline V gene are SGDLS and YYNGEE. There are 16 residues in the CDR3. The V end lost 2 bases, the J end lost 5 bases, and 19 bases lay between the germline ends. CDR3 nucleotides: TGTGCCAGCAGCGTCAGCGGGGGCACGGTCGGGTATGGCTACACCTTC. This gives the protein CASSVSGGTVGYGYTF. The whole variable domain, filled in from reference TRBV9 and TRBJ1-2, reads DSGVTQTPKHLITATGQRVTLRCSPRSGDLSVYWYQQSLDQGLQFLIQYYNGEERAKGNILERFSAQQFPDLHSELNLSSLELGDSALYFCASSVSGGTVGYGYTFGSGTRLTVV.

This clonotype was observed at least ten times. The rearrangement uses TRBV7-3 and TRBJ2-3; D might be TRBD1 or TRBD2, each matching 5 bases. Trimming left V 0 bases short and J 4 bases short, with 11 bases between. Germline-derived CDR1 and CDR2 are SGHTA and FQGTGA. This CDR3 contains 15 residues. The CDR3 loop reads CASSLTGPGADTQYF. The CDR3 DNA sequence: TGTGCCAGCAGCTTAACGGGACCCGGGGCAGATACGCAGTATTTT.

This chain connects TRBV19 to TRBJ2-7; possible D gene TRBD1, 5 bases. With 5 bases removed from V and 1 base from J, the gap between germline ends came to 12 bases. The germline gives CDR1 LNHDA, CDR2 SQIVND (reference sequence). The CDR3 contains 14 residues. The CDR3 region is CASSVDIHSYEQYF. CDR3 bases: TGTGCCAGTAGTGTGGACATCCATTCCTACGAGCAGTACTTC.

The gene calls are TRBV4-1 and TRBJ2-3; D may be TRBD1 (5 bases). This CDR3 comprises 15 residues. V shed 0 bases and J shed 1 base, with 8 bases lying between them. Per the germline V gene, CDR1 is MGHRA and CDR2 is YSYEKL. CDR3 DNA sequence: TGCGCCAGCAGCCAAGACAGGGCAGGCACAGATACGCAGTATTTT. This codes for CASSQDRAGTDTQYF.

This clonotype has just a few counts. The rearrangement joins TRBV5-4 to TRBJ1-6, with D tentatively TRBD1 (6 bases). Germline values: CDR1 SGHNT, CDR2 YYREEE (reference sequence). This CDR3 is built from 17 residues. The V end lost 1 base, the J end lost 6 bases, and 17 bases lay between the germline ends. This chain's CDR3 is CASSLLTGPLANSPLHF. The CDR3 DNA follows: TGTGCCAGCAGCTTGTTAACAGGGCCCTTAGCTAATTCACCCCTCCACTTT.

This clonotype came up a few times. This chain uses TRBV5-6 with TRBJ1-4; D unresolved. V lost 3 bases and J 8 bases, leaving 14 bases between the germline ends. The CDR3 extends over 14 amino acids. Germline V gene lookup returns CDR1 SGHDT and CDR2 YYEEEE. The CDR3 DNA follows: TGTGCCAGCAGCTCAGAATCGAAAAGGGAAAAACTGTTTTTT. Translating it yields CASSSESKREKLFF.

This clonotype was found many times. The J gene is TRBJ2-5, the V gene TRBV12-3 or TRBV12-4; D perhaps matches TRBD2 (6 bases). Trimming left V 3 bases short and J 2 bases short, with 16 bases between. The CDR3 spans 16 residues. CDR3 in amino acids: CASSFIPTAGQETQYF. CDR3 bases: TGTGCCAGCAGTTTTATCCCCACAGCGGGTCAAGAGACCCAGTACTTC.

A few counts support this clonotype. CDR3 sequence reads: CASSDLAGANVLTF. CDR3 sequence (DNA): TGTGCCAGCAGTGACCTCGCTGGGGCCAACGTCCTGACTTTC. The V and J genes are TRBV6-4 and TRBJ2-6; D not resolved. This CDR3 comprises 14 residues. Germline CDR1 and CDR2: MRHNA and SNTAGT. Trimming removed 2 bases at V and 2 bases at J, with 4 bases between.

Concerning this clonotype itself: A clone one base away is much larger, so this may be a read error. The chain uses TRBV20-1 and TRBJ2-3; the match to TRBD2 covers 8 bases. The CDR3 has 14 residues. Germline CDR1 and CDR2: DFQATT and SNEGSKA (reference sequence). CDR3 in DNA: TGCAGTGCCATATCCGGGGGGGGAACAGGTACGCAGTATTTT. It codes for CSAISGGGTGTQYF.

Remarks on this clonotype: A read error may explain this, as a much larger clone is one base away. The V call is TRBV6-5, the J call TRBJ2-6; a weak D match, TRBD2 (6 bases). This CDR3 is 15 amino acids long. Looked up from germline, CDR1 is MNHEY and CDR2 is SVGAGI. The CDR3 bases are TGTGTCAGCAGTTACGGGAGCTCTGGGGCCAACGTCCTGACTTTC. Its translation: CVSSYGSSGANVLTF.

This clonotype has a count of ten or more. The chain joins TRBV27 to TRBJ1-5; D is unclear. The ends were cut back, 8 bases at V and 1 base at J, with 9 bases in the middle. CDR1 and CDR2 (germline): MNHEY, SMNVEV (reference sequence). There are 13 residues in the CDR3. In DNA, the CDR3 is TGTGCCAGCGGCTATATAAGCAATCAGCCCCAGCATTTT. Amino acid sequence: CASGYISNQPQHF.